The 29 T cell receptor beta chains reported below all come from one sample, sequenced in a study of neurological immune-mediated disorders. TCRdb independently ran MiXCR on the 5' RACE reads; one entry per CDR3 protein. The sample records tens of thousands of distinct CDR3 sequences, around 3.7% being singletons. The material sequenced was PBMCs. All receptors derive from a man between 35 and 55 years old with multiple sclerosis.

The chain employs TRBV20-1 and TRBJ2-3, with 12 bases fitting TRBD2. The ends lost 3 bases at V and 1 base at J; junction bases unmatched: 11. This CDR3 is built from 18 residues. Germline CDR1 reads DFQATT; CDR2 reads SNEGSKA (reference sequence). The DNA of the CDR3 is TGCAGTGCTAGTGGTCTAGCGGGAGGGGGGGATGGCACAGATACGCAGTATTTT. Its protein is CSASGLAGGGDGTDTQYF.

This clonotype has ten or more counts. The chain uses TRBV7-2 and TRBJ2-6; D tentatively fits TRBD1 or TRBD2 (5 bases each). In germline, CDR1 is SGHTA, CDR2 FQGNSA. The ends were cut back, 5 bases at V and 4 bases at J, with 12 bases in the middle. This CDR3 comprises 15 residues. This chain's CDR3 is CASSPLGTGANVLTF. The CDR3 nucleotides read TGTGCCAGCAGCCCACTGGGGACCGGGGCCAACGTCCTGACTTTC.

In its sample, this clonotype was seen many times. CDR3 amino acids: CSVGGQVHSGELFF. Here the CDR3 DNA reads TGCAGCGTTGGGGGACAAGTTCATTCCGGGGAGCTGTTTTTT. The chain carries TRBV29-1 and TRBJ2-2; possible D gene TRBD1, 6 bases. The V gene lost 4 bases and the J gene lost 6 bases, with 15 bases spanning the gap. Looked up from germline, CDR1 is SQVTM and CDR2 is ANQGSEA. The CDR3 sequence is 14 residues long.

This clonotype was found a few times. This may stem from a read error, because a much larger clone lies one nucleotide away. As DNA, the CDR3 is TGTGCCAACAGTGATTGGGACGAGCAGTACTTC. This sequence encodes CANSDWDEQYF. The chain joins TRBV25-1 to TRBJ2-7; D gene ambiguous. CDR1 is MGHDK, CDR2 SYGVNS, per germline. CDR3 length: 11 amino acids.

This clonotype was recorded at least ten times. This rearrangement joins TRBV19 to TRBJ1-1, with D uncertain. The V end was cut by 5 bases, the J end by 8 bases, with 12 bases between. The CDR3 is 12 residues long. Germline V gives CDR1 LNHDA, CDR2 SQIVND (reference sequence). CDR3 bases: TGTGCCAGTAGTGTTCTCCGGGAGGAAGCTTTCTTT. Translated: CASSVLREEAFF.

This clonotype has at least ten counts. The chain has TRBV20-1 and TRBJ1-1; weak D call: TRBD1 (5 bases). Trimming stripped 4 bases from V and 0 bases from J, with 9 bases between. This CDR3 spans 13 amino acids. The germline gives CDR1 DFQATT, CDR2 SNEGSKA (reference sequence). In DNA form, the CDR3 reads TGCAGTGCTATCAGGGCCGTGAACACTGAAGCTTTCTTT. Translated, it gives CSAIRAVNTEAFF.

This clonotype was found many times. The CDR3 spells CASSDGGARQPQHF. The CDR3, as DNA: TGTGCCAGCAGCGACGGGGGGGCCCGACAGCCCCAGCATTTT. The rearrangement joins TRBV7-2 to TRBJ1-5; D possibly corresponds to TRBD1 (6 bases). V lost 5 bases and J lost 7, with 15 bases in between. The germline CDR1 and CDR2 sequences are SGHTA and FQGNSA. CDR3 length: 14 amino acids.

The sample holds many counts of this clonotype. This chain uses TRBV20-1 with TRBJ1-6; 7 bases line up with TRBD1. This CDR3 has 15 amino acids. Germline V lookup: CDR1 DFQATT, CDR2 SNEGSKA (reference sequence). V dropped 6 bases and J dropped 9; count of bases not matched to a gene: 14. CDR3: CSAAGDRVRSSPLHF. CDR3 in DNA: TGCAGTGCCGCCGGCGACAGGGTTCGGAGTTCACCCCTCCACTTT.

This clonotype was recorded at least ten times. The gene calls are TRBV7-8 and TRBJ1-1; maybe TRBD1 (5 bases). Trimming took 2 bases from V and 6 from J, leaving 13 bases between them. The CDR3 is 14 amino acids. CDR1 and CDR2 from the germline V gene are SGHVS and FQNEAQ. This CDR3 is CASSLRLGGAEAFF. Written as DNA, the CDR3 is TGTGCCAGCAGCTTAAGACTTGGGGGGGCTGAAGCTTTCTTT.

The table lists this clonotype with a few counts. Possible read error: a much larger clone is one base away. J is TRBJ1-5 and V is TRBV20-1, with D possibly matching TRBD1 (5 bases). The CDR3 is made up of 12 amino acids. Germline lookup yields CDR1 DFQATT and CDR2 SNEGSKA (reference sequence). CDR3 loop: CSASGSGQPQNF. DNA of the CDR3: TGCAGTGCCTCAGGGTCGGGTCAGCCCCAGAATTTT.

Turning to this clonotype: An end of the junction differs from the germline gene, which may be a read error. The rearrangement uses TRBV20-1 and TRBJ2-3; possible D gene TRBD2, 5 bases. The CDR3 loop spans 13 amino acids. Germline V gives CDR1 DFQATT, CDR2 SNEGSKA (reference sequence). DNA of the CDR3: TGCAGTGCCACCCTCGCTCTGACTAAGTCCGCGAATTTT. It codes for CSATLALTKSANF.

This clonotype occurred many times. The chain combines TRBV5-4 with TRBJ1-1, with D unresolved. The CDR3 is made up of 14 amino acids. In germline, CDR1 is SGHNT, CDR2 YYREEE (reference sequence). V lost 2 bases and J lost 1, with 9 bases in between. The DNA for the CDR3 is TGTGCCAGCAGCTTCATAGAGACGAACACTGAAGCTTTCTTT. Translating it yields CASSFIETNTEAFF.

This clonotype has just a few counts. This chain connects TRBV4-1 to TRBJ2-7; 11 bases are a match to TRBD2. CDR1 and CDR2 from the germline V gene are MGHRA and YSYEKL. With 0 bases clipped from V and 3 bases from J, the junction kept 7 bases outside the gene matches. The CDR3 runs 17 residues. The CDR3 nucleotides read TGCGCCAGCAGCCAAGATCCACCTAGCGGGGGGAACTACGAGCAGTACTTC. Its translation: CASSQDPPSGGNYEQYF.

In its sample, this clonotype was seen many times. The rearrangement joins TRBV7-2 to TRBJ1-1; TRBD1 might be the D (5 bases). Looked up from germline, CDR1 is SGHTA and CDR2 is FQGNSA. V gave up 1 base and J gave up 10 bases, with 10 bases separating them. The CDR3 has 12 residues. CDR3 in amino acids: CASSLVGAGAFF. As DNA, the CDR3 is TGTGCCAGCAGCTTAGTAGGGGCTGGAGCTTTCTTT.

This clonotype has a count of ten or more. This sequence joins TRBV5-1 and TRBJ2-1; 7 nucleotides agree with TRBD1. The CDR3 totals 14 residues. Germline V gives CDR1 SGHRS, CDR2 YFSETQ. Trimming removed 6 bases from V and 0 bases from J; junction bases left unmatched: 3. For the CDR3, the DNA is TGCGCCAGCACACCAGGGGGCTCCTACAATGAGCAGTTCTTC. Amino acids: CASTPGGSYNEQFF.

The chain joins TRBV20-1 to TRBJ1-1; D is unclear. Per germline, CDR1 DFQATT and CDR2 SNEGSKA (reference sequence). V was clipped by 6 bases and J by 0 bases, with 8 bases between them. This CDR3 spans 12 amino acids. The CDR3 here is CSARSMNTEAFF. The CDR3 nucleotides are TGCAGTGCGAGGTCCATGAACACTGAAGCTTTCTTT.

In this sample, this clonotype turned up many times. The J gene is TRBJ1-6, the V gene TRBV5-6; D is ambiguous. With 1 base removed from V and 9 bases from J, the gap between germline ends came to 8 bases. Germline assignment: CDR1 SGHDT and CDR2 YYEEEE. This CDR3 has 13 residues. The CDR3 nucleotides read TGTGCCAGCAGCTTGAAGGGTTTTTCACCCCTCCACTTT. Encoded protein: CASSLKGFSPLHF.

Ten or more counts support this clonotype. The rearrangement links TRBV29-1 to TRBJ2-7; perhaps TRBD2 as D (6 bases). The CDR3 length is 12 residues. V dropped 3 bases and J dropped 7 bases, with 13 bases sitting between them. Germline values: CDR1 SQVTM, CDR2 ANQGSEA. CDR3 nucleotides: TGCAGCGTTGATCAGGGCGGGGAAGAGCAGTACTTC. It is translated as CSVDQGGEEQYF.

Many counts were recorded for this clonotype. V is TRBV9 and J is TRBJ1-5; 10 nucleotides align to TRBD1. The germline gives CDR1 SGDLS, CDR2 YYNGEE. V dropped 4 bases and J dropped 6; count of bases not matched to a gene: 4. The CDR3 loop spans 14 amino acids. The CDR3 sequence is CASSPGTGVQPQHF. In DNA, the CDR3 is TGTGCCAGCAGCCCCGGGACAGGGGTTCAGCCCCAGCATTTT. Using reference TRBV9 and TRBJ1-5 for the parts outside the CDR3, the full variable domain is DSGVTQTPKHLITATGQRVTLRCSPRSGDLSVYWYQQSLDQGLQFLIQYYNGEERAKGNILERFSAQQFPDLHSELNLSSLELGDSALYFCASSPGTGVQPQHFGDGTRLSIL.

This clonotype was picked up many times. J is TRBJ2-1 and V is TRBV18, with TRBD2 matching 7 bases. The CDR3 length is 15 residues. With 3 bases clipped from V and 2 bases from J, the junction kept 4 bases outside the gene matches. The germline V gene has CDR1 KGHSH and CDR2 LQKENI. This CDR3 is CASSPGLVTYNEQFF. CDR3 DNA sequence: TGTGCCAGCTCACCCGGACTAGTAACCTACAATGAGCAGTTCTTC.

This clonotype was picked up many times. The CDR3 reads CASSGGTLNQPQHF. For the CDR3, the DNA is TGTGCCAGCAGCGGCGGGACACTTAATCAGCCCCAGCATTTT. The chain joins TRBV5-6 to TRBJ1-5, with D perhaps TRBD1 (6 bases). The germline gives CDR1 SGHDT, CDR2 YYEEEE. The CDR3 contains 14 residues. V was clipped by 4 bases and J by 4 bases, with 12 bases between them.

The chain joins TRBV6-2 or TRBV6-3 to TRBJ2-7; 9 bases are a match to TRBD2. Trimming removed 6 bases from V and 3 bases from J; junction bases left unmatched: 9. The germline gives CDR1 MNHEY, CDR2 SVGEGT. CDR3 length equals 15 residues. DNA of the CDR3: TGTGCCAGCAGCGACCTAGCGGGAAACTTCTACGAGCAGTACTTC. Translated, it gives CASSDLAGNFYEQYF.

The V gene is TRBV10-1, the J gene TRBJ2-7, with 8 bases lining up with TRBD1. This CDR3 has 14 amino acids. CDR1 and CDR2 from the germline V gene are WNHNN and SYGVQD (reference sequence). V lost 2 bases and J lost 5; bases outside the gene matches: 5. The CDR3 bases are TGCGCCAGCAGTGAGGTGACAGGGGCCAACGAGCAGTACTTC. Translating it yields CASSEVTGANEQYF.

This clonotype was seen at least ten times. The DNA for the CDR3 is TGCGCCAGCAGCTTGGGTCAGAGCAATCAGCCCCAGCATTTT. Translation: CASSLGQSNQPQHF. The chain couples TRBV5-1 to TRBJ1-5; the D is unclear. This CDR3 is 14 amino acids long. The germline gives CDR1 SGHRS, CDR2 YFSETQ. Trimming removed 0 bases from V and 1 base from J, with 5 bases in between. The full variable domain, with the rest looked up from reference TRBV5-1 and TRBJ1-5, is KAGVTQTPRYLIKTRGQQVTLSCSPISGHRSVSWYQQTPGQGLQFLFEYFSETQRNKGNFPGRFSGRQFSNSRSEMNVSTLELGDSALYLCASSLGQSNQPQHFGDGTRLSIL.

This clonotype was found many times. The chain couples TRBV28 to TRBJ1-2, with 8 bases identical to TRBD1. Germline loops: CDR1 MDHEN, CDR2 SYDVKM. With V trimmed by 2 bases and J by 4 bases, 6 bases remained unmatched. The CDR3 runs to 15 residues. CDR3 region: CASSLSRGRTYGYTF. The CDR3 nucleotides are TGTGCCAGCAGTTTAAGCAGGGGGCGTACCTATGGCTACACCTTC.

In this sample, this clonotype turned up many times. The chain recombines TRBV5-6 with TRBJ2-1, with 8 bases aligning to TRBD2. The CDR3 is made up of 15 amino acids. V dropped 4 bases and J dropped 7; count of bases not matched to a gene: 10. Per germline, CDR1 SGHDT and CDR2 YYEEEE. The CDR3 DNA reads TGTGCCAGCAGCCCCGAGACGGGAGGGAGTAATGAGCAGTTCTTC. Protein sequence: CASSPETGGSNEQFF.

In this sample, this clonotype turned up a few times. The chain carries TRBV7-9 and TRBJ2-5; 14 positions match TRBD2. The germline gives CDR1 SEHNR, CDR2 FQNEAQ (reference sequence). The CDR3 sequence is 14 residues long. V shed 11 bases, J shed 2 bases, and the junction held 4 bases outside the gene matches. CDR3 in amino acids: CAGTSGGIQETQYF. The DNA for the CDR3 is TGTGCCGGGACTAGCGGGGGAATACAAGAGACCCAGTACTTC.

V and J are TRBV5-4 and TRBJ2-2; tentatively, D is TRBD1 (6 bases). Germline V CDR1 and CDR2: SGHNT, YYREEE (reference sequence). V was clipped by 3 bases and J by 0 bases, with 9 bases between them. The CDR3 has 15 amino acids. CDR3 sequence: CASSYRDANTGELFF. In nucleotides, the CDR3 is TGTGCCAGCAGCTACAGGGATGCGAACACCGGGGAGCTGTTTTTT.

This clonotype was counted at least ten times. The chain joins TRBV10-3 to TRBJ1-2; 12 nucleotides match TRBD1. Germline V CDR1 and CDR2: ENHRY, SYGVKD. The ends lost 3 bases at V and 2 bases at J; junction bases unmatched: 7. The CDR3 has 17 amino acids. CDR3 sequence (DNA): TGTGCCATCAGTGAACCCCGGGGGACAGGGGGCAACTATGGCTACACCTTC. This sequence encodes CAISEPRGTGGNYGYTF.